Given below is one T cell receptor (beta chain) in context. The target of this receptor is not known. The sample holds no much larger clone one base away, and base qualities are not on file. The data belong to a study of shared clonotypes between healthy human individuals (dated by TCRdb to the early 2020s). Study-wide context: The cohort comprised a couple of women and three men aged 18 to 49 years. Per donor, three plates each were used for CD4 naive and CD4 memory, two for CD8 naive, and one for CD8 memory. Per donor, leukapheresis produced somewhere between about 0.94 and 10 billion PBMCs. To increase sequencing depth and limit assay-specific biases, different laboratories used diverse techniques to prepare libraries and sequence TCR repertoires. To estimate repertoire size and how much clonotype sharing occurs between individuals, the study deeply sequenced the blood TCR repertoires of about five healthy adults. On the study overall, not on this receptor specifically: Incomplete sequencing was indicated by rarefaction of sorted-subset datasets, despite the large sequencing depth. Naive subsets generally had larger estimated clonotype richness than memory subsets. Clonotypes shared by all four sorted-subset donors showed higher generation probabilities than non-shared clonotypes. When several donors were compared, the shared fraction of clonotypes was about 5% for naive CD4, 3.5% to 4% for naive CD8, more than 2% for memory CD4, and less than 0.5% for memory CD8. Because the study included only a small number of donors, the genetic and exposure-history diversity represented was limited. Only blood was sampled, and tissue TCR repertoires likely differ from those in blood. Pairwise subsampling indicated that sequencing depth was expected to affect the degree of clonotype sharing among donors.

The germline V gene provides CDR1 SQVTM and CDR2 ANQGSEA. The CDR3 spans 12 residues, from the cysteine through the phenylalanine. Solely the CDR3 DNA is kept, with 36 bases framed from the first base. V is reduced by 6 bases and J by 8 bases, leaving a spacing of 16 bases between them. Using the deep immunoSEQ assay, TCR CDR3 regions were amplified from genomic DNA by multiplex PCR. Genomic DNA extracted from each cell subset was distributed evenly over all wells of several immunoSEQ 96-well plates, and each plate served as one replicate. For sorted subsets, 200 to 250 ng of genomic DNA, equivalent to tens of thousands of T cell genomes, went into each replicate PCR. Purified libraries were quantified with a Qubit 3.0 fluorometer, sized on a Bioanalyzer 2100, and re-quantified with the KAPA Library Quantification kit. Each immunoSEQ 96-well plate was sequenced on its own single-read 150-cycle Illumina NextSeq 550 flow cell. The authors' pipeline ran thus. Because the immunoSEQ output held only junctional sequences and lacked quality scores, the filtering could not match the filtering applied to full-length reads. To assign V/J genes and CDR3, sequences were annotated using PyIR, a Python wrapper for IgBLAST v1.9, with IMGT germline references. Reads with weak V/J assignments (E-value above 1e-6), missing CDR3, stop codons, out-of-frame junctions, or ambiguous translated residues were removed. A V3J clonotype was defined by an identical inferred V gene, J gene, and CDR3 amino acid sequence. The percentage overlap between two repertoires was calculated by dividing the number of shared unique clonotypes by the size of the smaller repertoire. Repertoire richness was assessed with RTK rarefaction, the Chao1 estimator, and Recon v2.1 estimates of unobserved clonotypes. Generation probabilities for all TCRbeta clonotypes obtained by the gDNA method from a handful of donors were computed using OLGA. TCRdb obtained this table from immuneACCESS and retained in-frame rearrangements with V and J assigned. These tables miss some clones; where compared with another copy, unresolved V genes account for less than half of the shortfall, and the remainder is unexplained. V, J and clone size derive from that table, while D and trimming were established from the DNA sequence. The sample includes approximately 530,000 clones, with approximately 95% observed a single time. 0.064% of the sample comes from the top ten.

The donors were healthy, HIV-negative adults who had no recently reported acute infections or vaccinations. Only Caucasian adults living in Nashville, Tennessee, USA were represented among the donors. CD4+ T cells were enriched through magnetic negative selection, after which naive cells were positively selected on CD45RA and the remaining negative fraction served as the memory subset. Blood was collected by leukapheresis, and PBMCs were isolated by Ficoll-Histopaque density gradient centrifugation and then cryopreserved in liquid nitrogen vapor phase. Purity and quantity of every magnetically sorted T cell population were checked by analytical flow cytometry. From each sorted fraction, genomic DNA was isolated and quantified by UV absorbance on a Nanodrop 2000c.

In this chain, TRBV29-1 is recombined with TRBJ1-2, and perhaps TRBD1 as D gene, on 6 matching bases. What was sequenced was naive CD4+ T cells sorted from blood. The cell subset or site label corresponds to: CD45RA+ positively selected. The TCR originated in a woman aged 25 to 45 in good health. The DNA sequence follows: TGCAGCGTCGCCCAGGGGCCGGAGGGCTACACCTTC. Its protein reads: CSVAQGPEGYTF.